This TCR beta chain emerged from a study of cytomegalovirus exposure and HLA in healthy donors. CDR1 is GTSNPN and CDR2 is SVGIG in the germline V gene (reference sequence). V gave up 0 bases and J gave up 10 bases, with 16 bases separating them. This CDR3 is 13 amino acids long. PCR primers comprised 60 Vbeta and 13 Jbeta primers. Assay: immunoSEQ multiplex PCR; the TCRdb copy retains only in-frame clones and omits some. The sample lists about 180,000 clones; roughly 85% were seen once. General observations from the study: In a later analysis, parvovirus B19, influenza, CMV and Epstein-Barr virus appeared linked to several top co-occurrence clusters. The CMV antigen specificity of three CMV-associated chains was confirmed through in vitro analysis.

On this clone: Its specificity is unknown.

The origin of this receptor is a man under 40 in good health and CMV-seronegative. The genes are TRBV30 and TRBJ2-7, with D possibly TRBD1 on 6 matching bases. Sequenced sample: PBMCs. CDR3 amino acids: CAWSVRGTHLQYF. The CDR3 bases are TGTGCCTGGAGTGTACGAGGGACACATCTTCAGTACTTC. Drawing the rest from reference TRBV30 and TRBJ2-7, the complete variable domain is SQTIHQWPATLVQPVGSPLSLECTVEGTSNPNLYWYRQAAGRGLQLLFYSVGIGQISSEVPQNLSASRPQDRQFILSSKKLLLSDSGFYLCAWSVRGTHLQYFGPGTRLTVT.